This T cell receptor (beta chain) derives from a study of T cells in Graves' hyperthyroidism and ophthalmopathy. The CDR3 runs 15 residues. Between the trimmed V and J ends, which lost 1 base and 0 bases, there was a span of 9 bases. CDR1 is SGHNT, CDR2 YENEEA, per germline. This clonotype was counted many times. The CDR3 regions of TCR beta were amplified from RNA transcripts. TCR CDR3 regions were first amplified by RT-PCR with HTBI primers. TCRdb ran MiXCR on the multiplex PCR reads and lists one entry per CDR3 protein. Here the sample spans approximately 530,000 distinct CDR3 sequences, 20% being singletons. Diagnosing involved the use of clinical symptoms, serum thyroxine and TRAb, thyroid ultrasound and orbital computed tomography.

The receptor was isolated from a man in his forties with Graves' ophthalmopathy. Sequencing was done on a sample of blood. This chain links TRBV11-3 with TRBJ1-1; D unresolved. DNA of the CDR3: TGTGCCAGCAGCTTAGTATCAGGACTGAACACTGAAGCTTTCTTT. Protein sequence: CASSLVSGLNTEAFF.